This TCR beta chain was identified during a study of T-cell reconstitution after alpha-beta-depleted transplantation in children. Molecular barcoding with unique molecular identifiers was used for the TCRbeta library. Each CDR3 protein is one row after TCRdb ran MiXCR on the PCR reads. The sample includes about 600,000 distinct CDR3 sequences, roughly a tenth of them seen just once. Sequencing used PBMCs from the stem cell graft donor, obtained from the stem cell graft. This receptor was taken from a human donor who donated a stem cell graft to a child with acute myeloid leukemia.

The DNA of the CDR3 is TGCAGTGCAGAGATAGTGCAGATCTCGAACACTGAAGCTTTCTTT. The encoded protein is CSAEIVQISNTEAFF. The rearrangement links TRBV20-1 to TRBJ1-1; no reliable D call. The CDR3 contains 15 residues. Germline V CDR1 and CDR2: DFQATT, SNEGSKA (reference sequence). The V and J ends lost 6 bases and 1 base respectively, with 18 bases between them.